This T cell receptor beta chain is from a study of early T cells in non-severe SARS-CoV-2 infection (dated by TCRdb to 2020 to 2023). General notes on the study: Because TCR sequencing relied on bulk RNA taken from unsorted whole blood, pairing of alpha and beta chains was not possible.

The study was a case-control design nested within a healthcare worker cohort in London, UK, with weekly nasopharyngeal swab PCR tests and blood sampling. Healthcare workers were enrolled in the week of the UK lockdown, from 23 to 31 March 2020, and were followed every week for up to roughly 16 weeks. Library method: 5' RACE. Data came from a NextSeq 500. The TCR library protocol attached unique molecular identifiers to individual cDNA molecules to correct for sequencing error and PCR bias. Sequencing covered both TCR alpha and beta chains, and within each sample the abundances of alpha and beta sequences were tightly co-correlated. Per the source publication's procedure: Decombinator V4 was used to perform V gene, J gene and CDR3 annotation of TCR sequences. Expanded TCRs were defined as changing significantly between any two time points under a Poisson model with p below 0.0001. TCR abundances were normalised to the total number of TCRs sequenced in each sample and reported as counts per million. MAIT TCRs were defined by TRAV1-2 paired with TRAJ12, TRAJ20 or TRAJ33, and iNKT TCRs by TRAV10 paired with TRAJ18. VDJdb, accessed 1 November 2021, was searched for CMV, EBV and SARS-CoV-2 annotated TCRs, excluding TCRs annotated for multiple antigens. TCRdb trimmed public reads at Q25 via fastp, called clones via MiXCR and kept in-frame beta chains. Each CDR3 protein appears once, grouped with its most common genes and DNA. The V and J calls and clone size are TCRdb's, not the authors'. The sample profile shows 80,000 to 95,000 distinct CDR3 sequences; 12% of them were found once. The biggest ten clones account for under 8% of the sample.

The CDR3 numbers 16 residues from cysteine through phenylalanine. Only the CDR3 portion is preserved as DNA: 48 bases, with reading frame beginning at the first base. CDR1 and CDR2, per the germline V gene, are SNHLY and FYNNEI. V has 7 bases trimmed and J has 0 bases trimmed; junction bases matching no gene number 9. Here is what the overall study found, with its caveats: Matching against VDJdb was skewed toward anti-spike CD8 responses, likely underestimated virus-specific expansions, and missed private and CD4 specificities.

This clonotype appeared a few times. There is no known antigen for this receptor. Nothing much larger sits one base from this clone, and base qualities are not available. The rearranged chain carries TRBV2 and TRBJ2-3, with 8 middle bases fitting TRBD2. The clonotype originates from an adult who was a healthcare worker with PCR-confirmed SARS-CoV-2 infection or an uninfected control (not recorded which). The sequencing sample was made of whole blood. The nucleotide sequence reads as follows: TGTGCCAGCAATCCCCTAGCGGGCCATAGCACAGATACGCAGTATTTT. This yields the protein CASNPLAGHSTDTQYF.